The clone carrying this T cell receptor beta chain came up many times. This specimen comes from a study of human T cells and chemical hapten exposure. TCRdb redid the calling of the RACE reads with MiXCR, one entry per CDR3 protein. This sample has 300,000 to 400,000 distinct CDR3 sequences; approximately 5% occur once, and the top ten carry 2.6%. CDR3 length: 12 amino acids. The germline V and J ends were trimmed by 8 bases and 4 bases, with 9 bases remaining between them. Time point noted: pre-sensitization, week 0. Regarding treatment: therapeutic diphenylcyclopropenone sensitization with weekly scalp DPC.

The chain recombines TRBV12-3 or TRBV12-4 with TRBJ1-5, with D possibly being TRBD1 (6 bases). The sample in question was whole blood, obtained in connection with sensitization to the hapten diphenylcyclopropenone (DPC). This TCR came from a woman in her forties or fifties with alopecia areata. Some clones in this sample may be carry-over from other donors' samples. Here the CDR3 reads CASGTGNQPQHF. The CDR3 DNA is TGTGCCAGCGGTACAGGGAATCAGCCCCAGCATTTT.